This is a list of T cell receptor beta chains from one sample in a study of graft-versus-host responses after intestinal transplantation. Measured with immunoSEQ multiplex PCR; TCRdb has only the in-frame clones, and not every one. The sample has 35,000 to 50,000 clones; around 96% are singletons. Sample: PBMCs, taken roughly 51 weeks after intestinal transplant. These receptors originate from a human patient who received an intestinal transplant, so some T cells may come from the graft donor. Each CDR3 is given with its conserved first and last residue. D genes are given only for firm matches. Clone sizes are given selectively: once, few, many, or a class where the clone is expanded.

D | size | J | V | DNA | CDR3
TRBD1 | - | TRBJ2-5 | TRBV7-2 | TGTGCCAGCAGCTTAGTAGGGGACAGCCAAGAGACCCAGTACTTC | CASSLVGDSQETQYF
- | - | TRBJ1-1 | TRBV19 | TGTGCCAGTAGTGGACAAACACGCATGAACACTGAAGCTTTCTTT | CASSGQTRMNTEAFF
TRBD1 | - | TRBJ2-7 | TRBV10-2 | TGCGCCAGCAGTGAGTCGAACAGGGGGCGATACGAGCAGTACTTC | CASSESNRGRYEQYF
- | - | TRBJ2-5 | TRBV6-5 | TGTGCCAGCAGTTACTCGGGGCAGTTAGGGACCCAGTACTTC | CASSYSGQLGTQYF
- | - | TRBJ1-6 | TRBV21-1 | TGTGCCAGCAGCAAAGTAGGGGCCCCGGAGGTGGCCCTCCACTTT | CASSKVGAPEVALHF
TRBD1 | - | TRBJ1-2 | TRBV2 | TGTGCCAGCGGGAAACAGGGGCGCGGCTACACCTTC | CASGKQGRGYTF
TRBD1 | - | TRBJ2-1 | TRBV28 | TGTGCCAGCAGTGTATCAGGGGGCACTCCCCCTAATGAGCAGTTCTTC | CASSVSGGTPPNEQFF
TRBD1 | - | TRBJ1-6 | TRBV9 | TGTGCCAGCAGCCCTCGACAGGGCCAAGATTCACCCCTCCACTTT | CASSPRQGQDSPLHF
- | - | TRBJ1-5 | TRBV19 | TGTGCCAGTAGTTTTGCGCCGTTCAATCAGCCCCAGCATTTT | CASSFAPFNQPQHF
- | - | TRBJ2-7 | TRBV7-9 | TGTGCCAGCAGCTTAGCGGCGGCGACCTACGAGCAGTACTTC | CASSLAAATYEQYF
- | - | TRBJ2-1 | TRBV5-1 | TGCGCCAGCAGCTTGGGGGGAGGCAGTTACAATGAGCAGTTCTTC | CASSLGGGSYNEQFF
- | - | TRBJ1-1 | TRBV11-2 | TGTGCCAGCAGCTTAGAGGGGAAGACTTTCTTT | CASSLEGKTFF
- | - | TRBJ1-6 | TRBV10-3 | TGTGCCATCAACGGGGGGAGCGCAGGACTCAATTCACCCCTCCACTTT | CAINGGSAGLNSPLHF
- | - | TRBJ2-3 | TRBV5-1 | TGCGCCAGCATCCCACTCCTCGGGGATACGCAGTATTTT | CASIPLLGDTQYF
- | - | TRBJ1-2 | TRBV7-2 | TGTGCCAGCAGCTTAGCCCCAGGGGACTATGGCTACACCTTC | CASSLAPGDYGYTF
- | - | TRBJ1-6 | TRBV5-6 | TGTGCCAGCAGCTTGTTGGGGAGCTCCTATAATTCACCCCTCCACTTT | CASSLLGSSYNSPLHF
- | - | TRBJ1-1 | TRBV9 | TGTGCCAGCAGCGGTACGGGGGCCTGGACTGAAGCTTTCTTT | CASSGTGAWTEAFF
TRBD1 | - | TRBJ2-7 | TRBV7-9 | TGTGCCAGCAGCTTAGTTACCGGGACAGGGGCCTCGCTGTACTTC | CASSLVTGTGASLYF
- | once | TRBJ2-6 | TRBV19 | TGTGCCAGTAGGTCACAGTTAGGCGGCCCCCCCTCTGGGGCCAACGTCCTGACTTTC | CASRSQLGGPPSGANVLTF